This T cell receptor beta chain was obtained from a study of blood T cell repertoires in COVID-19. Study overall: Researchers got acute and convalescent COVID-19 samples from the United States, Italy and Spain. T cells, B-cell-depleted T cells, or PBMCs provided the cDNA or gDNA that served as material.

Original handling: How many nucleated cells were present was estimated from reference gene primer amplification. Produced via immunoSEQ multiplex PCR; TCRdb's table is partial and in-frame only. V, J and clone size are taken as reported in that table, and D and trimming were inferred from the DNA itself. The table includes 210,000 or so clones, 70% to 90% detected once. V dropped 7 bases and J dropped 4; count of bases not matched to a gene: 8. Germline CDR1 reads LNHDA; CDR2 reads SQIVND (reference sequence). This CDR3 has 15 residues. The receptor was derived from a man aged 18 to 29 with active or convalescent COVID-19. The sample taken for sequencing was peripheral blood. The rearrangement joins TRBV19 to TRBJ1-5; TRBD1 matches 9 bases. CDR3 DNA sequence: TGTGCCAGTACCCGGGACAGGGTCTTTAATCAGCCCCAGCATTTT. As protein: CASTRDRVFNQPQHF.